Shown below are 15 T cell receptor beta chains from a single sample sequenced in a study of T cell repertoires in cytomegalovirus infection. TCRdb re-called the reads through MiXCR, storing one row per CDR3 protein. The table includes roughly 69,000 distinct CDR3 sequences, 20% to 25% detected once. The antigens these receptors bind are not known. Source: CD8+ T cells from cultured PBMCs, taken from culture after CMV antigen stimulation. These TCRs come from a human donor in good health (CMV status not recorded). Some clones in this sample may be carry-over from other donors' samples.

The chain carries TRBV7-2 and TRBJ2-5; weak D call: TRBD2 (7 bases). Trimming cost V 5 bases and J 8 bases, with 21 bases left between them. The CDR3 spans 15 residues. Germline-derived CDR1 and CDR2 are SGHTA and FQGNSA. CDR3 bases: TGTGCCAGCAGCCTTTACGGCGCGGGGGCGGGTACCCAGTACTTC. Protein product: CASSLYGAGAGTQYF.

The gene calls are TRBV7-6 and TRBJ1-1; 9 positions agree with TRBD1. This CDR3 region has 13 residues. Germline V gene data show CDR1 as SGHVS and CDR2 as FNYEAQ. With 4 bases clipped from V and 6 bases from J, the junction kept 3 bases outside the gene matches. In DNA, the CDR3 is TGTGCCAGCAGCTACCGGGACAGGGCTGAAGCTTTCTTT. Protein sequence: CASSYRDRAEAFF.

This clonotype has more than one count but fewer than ten. This sequence joins TRBV7-2 and TRBJ2-1; tentative D call: TRBD2 (5 bases). With 4 bases removed from V and 4 bases from J, the gap between germline ends came to 14 bases. CDR3 length equals 15 residues. From germline, CDR1 is SGHTA and CDR2 FQGNSA. Here the CDR3 DNA reads TGTGCCAGCAGCTCCCCTACTAGTAGATACAATGAGCAGTTCTTC. Amino acids: CASSSPTSRYNEQFF.

This clonotype showed up just a few times. The genes are TRBV5-1 and TRBJ1-5, with 9 bases identical to TRBD1. There are 14 residues in the CDR3. The germline gives CDR1 SGHRS, CDR2 YFSETQ. Trimming removed 4 bases from V and 11 bases from J; junction bases left unmatched: 10. The CDR3 nucleotides read TGCGCCAGCAGCCTGGGACAGGGTAGCGCGGCCCAGCATTTT. Its translation is CASSLGQGSAAQHF.

The chain combines TRBV15 with TRBJ2-3; no definite D call. Trimming removed 0 bases from V and 2 bases from J, with 9 bases in between. The CDR3 sequence is 15 residues long. Germline CDR1 is LNHNV and CDR2 is YYDKDF (reference sequence). For the CDR3, the DNA is TGTGCCACCAGCAGAGAGCTATCTAACACAGATACGCAGTATTTT. Translated, it gives CATSRELSNTDTQYF. The full variable domain, in which reference TRBV15 and TRBJ2-3 provide the parts outside the CDR3, is DAMVIQNPRYQVTQFGKPVTLSCSQTLNHNVMYWYQQKSSQAPKLLFHYYDKDFNNEADTPDNFQSRRPNTSFCFLDIRSPGLGDTAMYLCATSRELSNTDTQYFGPGTRLTVL.

This clonotype was detected a few times. This sequence joins TRBV12-3 or TRBV12-4 and TRBJ1-2; D is possibly TRBD1 (5 bases). The CDR3 consists of 15 residues. The V end was cut by 7 bases, the J end by 0 bases, with 15 bases between. CDR3 bases: TGTGCCAGCACCTTCCGGGACGGTTCTAACTATGGCTACACCTTC. Amino acid sequence: CASTFRDGSNYGYTF.

This chain connects TRBV7-8 to TRBJ2-1; D perhaps matches TRBD2 (7 bases). Germline V lookup: CDR1 SGHVS, CDR2 FQNEAQ. Trimming took 2 bases from V and 4 from J, leaving 15 bases between them. This CDR3 is built from 16 residues. This chain's CDR3 is CASSLQFGGAYNEQFF. CDR3 DNA: TGTGCCAGCAGCTTACAGTTTGGGGGGGCGTACAATGAGCAGTTCTTC.

CDR3 bases: TGTGCCAGCAGCTTAGTCGGACAGGGGGCGCGAAATGAGCAGTTCTTC. Translating it yields CASSLVGQGARNEQFF. The chain joins TRBV7-8 to TRBJ2-1; the match to TRBD1 covers 11 bases. The germline V gene encodes CDR1 SGHVS and CDR2 FQNEAQ. The CDR3 runs to 16 residues. Trimming removed 1 base from V and 7 bases from J; junction bases left unmatched: 6.

The chain links TRBV7-8 to TRBJ1-6, with D uncertain. The CDR3 extends over 15 amino acids. The germline V gene encodes CDR1 SGHVS and CDR2 FQNEAQ. V shed 1 base and J shed 8 bases, with 12 bases lying between them. The CDR3: CASSLGAGSYSPLHF. CDR3 DNA sequence: TGTGCCAGCAGCTTAGGGGCGGGATCATATTCACCCCTCCACTTT.

The gene calls are TRBV7-8 and TRBJ1-4; D is ambiguous. CDR1 SGHVS and CDR2 FQNEAQ come from the germline V gene. CDR3 length equals 14 residues. V gave up 5 bases and J gave up 2 bases, with 9 bases separating them. The CDR3 DNA follows: TGTGCCAGCAGCATCATGCAGACTAATGAAAAACTGTTTTTT. Translating it yields CASSIMQTNEKLFF.

This clonotype occurred many times. The chain uses TRBV7-3 and TRBJ1-2, with 7 bases aligning to TRBD1. The J segment lost 6 bases and the V segment lost 6 bases, leaving 7 bases of the junction unmatched. This CDR3 is 13 amino acids long. CDR1 is SGHTA, CDR2 FQGTGA, per germline. The CDR3 DNA reads TGTGCCAGCAGGCCAGGGGGGACGGATGGCTACACCTTC. It encodes CASRPGGTDGYTF.

The chain is built from TRBV6-5 and TRBJ2-5, with a tentative D call TRBD2 (6 bases). CDR3 length equals 14 residues. V was trimmed by 2 bases and J by 6 bases, leaving 13 bases between them. The germline V gene has CDR1 MNHEY and CDR2 SVGAGI. The CDR3 sequence: CASSYGTGEQTQYF. DNA of the CDR3: TGTGCCAGCAGTTACGGGACGGGGGAACAGACCCAGTACTTC.

This clonotype has just a few counts. The chain recombines TRBV20-1 with TRBJ2-1; TRBD2 matches 14 bases. CDR1 is DFQATT and CDR2 is SNEGSKA in the germline V gene (reference sequence). CDR3 length equals 14 residues. With 8 bases clipped from V and 9 bases from J, the junction kept 9 bases outside the gene matches. Here the CDR3 reads CSSTGTSGGIEQFF. The CDR3 DNA follows: TGCAGTTCCACCGGGACTAGCGGGGGAATTGAGCAGTTCTTC.

CDR3 DNA: TGTGCCAGCAGTGGCCTGGGCTCGCCTGAGCAGTTCTTC. Its protein product is CASSGLGSPEQFF. The J gene is TRBJ2-1, the V gene TRBV6-1; D not certain. Trimming took 4 bases from V and 9 from J, leaving 13 bases between them. This CDR3 is built from 13 residues. Germline-derived CDR1 and CDR2 are MNHNS and SASEGT.

V usage is TRBV9 and J usage is TRBJ1-6; unclear D gene. This CDR3 is 16 amino acids long. V lost 5 bases, J lost 6 bases, and 18 bases lay in between. CDR1 SGDLS and CDR2 YYNGEE come from the germline V gene. Here the CDR3 reads CASSPRGTGPNSPLHF. Written as DNA, the CDR3 is TGTGCCAGCAGTCCCCGGGGAACCGGGCCTAATTCACCCCTCCACTTT.